This note documents a single T cell receptor (beta chain) sequence. Its antigen is not yet known. Base qualities were left out, and no much larger clone turns up one base away. V is clipped by 3 bases and J by 8 bases, and the sequence between their germline boundaries is 14 bases long. The CDR3 has 13 amino acids, counting the end cysteine and phenylalanine. CDR3 DNA only is kept here, 39 bases in frame from base 1. CDR1 SGDLS and CDR2 YYNGEE were looked up in the germline V gene. To sequence the TCRbeta CDR3 region, genomic DNA was isolated from the sorted cells. The immunoSEQ Assay was used to sequence the TCRbeta CDR3 regions. Entries here come from immuneACCESS through TCRdb and include only in-frame sequences with V and J called. Some clones fail to appear in such tables; in the studies checked, an unresolved V gene covers under half of the shortfall, and the cause of the remainder is unknown. Counted in this sample were roughly 48,000 clones; approximately 84% of them appeared once. 1% to 1.3% of the sample is taken by the ten largest.

The record originates from a study of OX40 agonist ivuxolimab in advanced cancers. Regarding the research as a whole: Ivuxolimab was a fully human IgG2 agonistic monoclonal antibody targeting the costimulatory receptor OX40 (CD134). Intravenous ivuxolimab was administered to patients every 2 weeks at six dose levels: 0.01, 0.1, 0.3, 1.5, 3 and 10 mg/kg. Of the approximately 54 patients in dose escalation, some 19 had hepatocellular carcinoma, about 15 had melanoma, 9 had renal cell carcinoma and 9 had head and neck cancer. In the dose-escalation cohort, more than 80% of patients were male, and the mean age was approximately 60 years with a range of roughly 20 to 80. Prior anti-PD-1, anti-PD-L1 or anti-CTLA-4 therapy was permitted, and checkpoint inhibitors had been received by 40% to 50% of dose-escalation patients. Partial responses occurred in three dose-escalation patients, of whom one had hepatocellular carcinoma and two had cutaneous melanoma. Peripheral TCRbeta sequencing was intended to test whether TCR sequence diversity was altered and clonal T-cell expansion was caused by ivuxolimab. The paper describes the monotherapy dose-escalation part (N of about 55 patients) of the phase I trial of ivuxolimab.

Overall study outcomes, separate from this receptor: On average, CD8+ T cells showed more expanded clones than CD4+ T cells after ivuxolimab. Clonal expansion of both CD4+ and CD8+ blood T cells was observed from baseline to week 6 at doses 0.1 to 3.0 mg/kg. The antigen specificity of the peripheral T cells that underwent clonal expansion was not determined. Partial responders in the 0.1-3.0 mg/kg groups had among the lowest normalized peripheral clonal expansion, especially among CD8+ T cells. Low levels of normalized T-cell clonal expansion were also seen in some patients who did not respond.

Patients with a history of autoimmune disease or receiving systemic immunosuppression were excluded from the trial. Peripheral blood for TCR sequencing was collected from all dose cohorts at baseline, on cycle 4 day 1, and on cycle 7 day 1. Samples came from an open-label, multicenter, first-in-human phase I dose-escalation trial of ivuxolimab. Adults with locally advanced or metastatic head and neck squamous cell, hepatocellular, melanoma or renal cell carcinoma were enrolled in the trial. Before TCR sequencing, CD4+ and CD8+ T cells were separately sorted from peripheral blood. The chain uses TRBV9 and TRBJ1-2, with TRBD1 perhaps the D gene, on 5 matching bases. This TCR came from an adult with an advanced solid tumor such as melanoma, head and neck, liver or kidney cancer. This material consisted of CD4+ or CD8+ T cells sorted from blood, taken in a trial of the OX40 agonist ivuxolimab. The CDR3 sequence is CASSGPGYGGYTF. The DNA reads as follows: TGTGCCAGCAGCGGGCCAGGGTATGGGGGCTACACCTTC.